Listed below are T cell receptor beta chains from one sample, sequenced in a study of blood T cell repertoires in COVID-19. Profiled with immunoSEQ multiplex PCR; TCRdb holds only in-frame clones, not every one. The table has about 96,000 clones, 85% to 90% seen once; the top ten hold roughly 4.2%. Sequencing was carried out using peripheral blood. These receptors were collected from a human donor with COVID-19, enrolled during active disease. The donor label of this sample is uncertain. CDR3s leave out the opening cysteine and the closing phenylalanine or tryptophan.

j_gene	v_gene	CDR3aa
TRBJ1-2	TRBV28	ASSLGQSGSYGYT
TRBJ2-5	TRBV6-1	ASSEDGGFGETQY
TRBJ2-7	TRBV11-2	ASSPLAGGPKYEQY
TRBJ2-1	TRBV25-1	ASSPEVRGPAGEQF
TRBJ1-2	TRBV29-1	SVEKQGNGYT
TRBJ1-2	TRBV28	ASQGTVYGYT
TRBJ2-4	TRBV5-1	ASSLFAGTGPVNIQY
TRBJ2-2	TRBV3-1/TRBV3-2	ASSQSDWGDTGELF
TRBJ2-7	TRBV5-1	ASSGGEGPYEQY
TRBJ1-6	TRBV6-5	ASSRLGQGGSPLH
TRBJ1-5	TRBV24-1	ATSPVGGQPQH
TRBJ1-1	TRBV10-3	AISAGGETEAF
TRBJ2-1	TRBV29-1	SVEERRDRGQF
TRBJ2-2	TRBV3-1/TRBV3-2	ASSGQLALTGELF
TRBJ1-1	TRBV25-1	ASSESGGEATEAF
TRBJ2-1	TRBV9	ASSGETGNNEQF
TRBJ2-1	TRBV6-5	ASSPATGYNEQF
TRBJ1-6	TRBV28	ASSSSSSRPGSPLH